The TCR beta chain described here comes from a study of neurological immune-mediated disorders. General study points: One related-CDR3 cluster, found by phylogenetic grouping, held repertoires of 18 of 34 multiple sclerosis patients and is a possible signature. Expansion of TCR clones was greatest in HTLV-1-associated myelopathy and smallest in multiple sclerosis, where it fell below that of healthy controls.

This clonotype was observed many times. As yet, its antigen is unknown. Germline assignment: CDR1 KGHSH and CDR2 LQKENI. The V end was cut by 1 base, the J end by 9 bases, with 13 bases between. This CDR3 has 14 residues. TCRdb re-called the 5' RACE reads with MiXCR, one entry per CDR3 protein. The sample includes 25,000 to 35,000 distinct CDR3 sequences, 2.5% to 4% of them seen just once. This clonotype was sampled from a woman in her thirties with multiple sclerosis. The chain carries TRBV18 and TRBJ1-5; D is ambiguous. Sequencing input: PBMCs. The chain's CDR3 is CASSPLPPPGPQHF. In DNA, the CDR3 is TGTGCCAGCTCACCACTCCCGCCTCCCGGGCCCCAGCATTTT. Full variable domain (outside the CDR3, taken from reference TRBV18 and TRBJ1-5): NAGVMQNPRHLVRRRGQEARLRCSPMKGHSHVYWYRQLPEEGLKFMVYLQKENIIDESGMPKERFSAEFPKEGPSILRIQQVVRGDSAAYFCASSPLPPPGPQHFGDGTRLSIL.